The next 27 T cell receptor beta chains were all read from a single sample in a study of cytomegalovirus exposure and HLA in healthy donors. 13 Jbeta primers and 60 Vbeta primers were used for the PCR. The method was immunoSEQ multiplex PCR; TCRdb's version includes in-frame clones alone and lacks a portion of them. The sample includes 150,000 to 200,000 clones, about 80% seen only once; the top ten take 2% to 2.5%. The material sequenced was PBMCs. These TCRs come from a woman under 40 in good health and CMV-seropositive.

The gene calls are TRBV9 and TRBJ1-4; D is possibly TRBD1 (6 bases). V lost 2 bases and J 5 bases, leaving 13 bases between the germline ends. The CDR3 extends over 15 amino acids. Germline V lookup: CDR1 SGDLS, CDR2 YYNGEE. The CDR3 region is CASSVLDSSNEKLFF. In nucleotides, the CDR3 is TGTGCCAGCAGCGTCTTGGACAGCTCCAATGAAAAACTGTTTTTT. Full variable domain (outside the CDR3, taken from reference TRBV9 and TRBJ1-4): DSGVTQTPKHLITATGQRVTLRCSPRSGDLSVYWYQQSLDQGLQFLIQYYNGEERAKGNILERFSAQQFPDLHSELNLSSLELGDSALYFCASSVLDSSNEKLFFGSGTQLSVL.

The rearrangement uses TRBV30 and TRBJ1-6; 11 bases fit TRBD1. CDR1 is GTSNPN and CDR2 is SVGIG in the germline V gene (reference sequence). The V gene end was trimmed by 3 bases and the J gene end by 9 bases; junction bases not matched to a gene: 7. The CDR3 loop spans 15 amino acids. CDR3 nucleotides: TGTGCCTGGAGCGTAGGGACAGGGGGATCTTCACCCCTCCACTTT. Its protein product is CAWSVGTGGSSPLHF. The entire variable domain, with the rest obtained from reference TRBV30 and TRBJ1-6, is as follows: SQTIHQWPATLVQPVGSPLSLECTVEGTSNPNLYWYRQAAGRGLQLLFYSVGIGQISSEVPQNLSASRPQDRQFILSSKKLLLSDSGFYLCAWSVGTGGSSPLHFGNGTRLTVT.

The genes are TRBV6-6 and TRBJ2-3, with D possibly matching TRBD2 (6 bases). V was pared by 5 bases and J by 2 bases, with 14 bases between. This CDR3 is 15 amino acids long. CDR1 is MNHNY, CDR2 SVGAGI, per germline (reference sequence). The CDR3 DNA sequence: TGTGCCAGCAGTGCGCGGGGTACCTTCACAGATACGCAGTATTTT. This translates into CASSARGTFTDTQYF.

This chain connects TRBV28 to TRBJ1-2; D remains unclear. The CDR3 is 12 residues long. V dropped 3 bases and J dropped 5 bases, with 7 bases sitting between them. Germline values: CDR1 MDHEN, CDR2 SYDVKM. The CDR3 protein is CASSLRLYGYTF. CDR3 bases: TGTGCCAGCAGTTTGCGGTTATATGGCTACACCTTC.

The rearrangement joins TRBV7-9 to TRBJ2-1, with TRBD2 matching 13 bases. Trimming took 6 bases from V and 4 from J; bases not matched to a gene: 3. Germline V gene data show CDR1 as SEHNR and CDR2 as FQNEAQ (reference sequence). The CDR3 totals 15 residues. The CDR3: CASSWTSGSYNEQFF. The CDR3 nucleotides read TGTGCCAGCAGTTGGACTAGCGGGAGTTACAATGAGCAGTTCTTC.

The chain is built from TRBV2 and TRBJ2-7; 14 bases are a match to TRBD2. The CDR3 contains 15 residues. Germline CDR1 reads SNHLY; CDR2 reads FYNNEI. Unmatched junction bases numbered 4, after V lost 6 bases and J lost 3 bases. The CDR3 DNA is TGTGCCAGCAGGGGACTAGCGGGAGTGATCTACGAGCAGTACTTC. Its protein product is CASRGLAGVIYEQYF.

The V call is TRBV6-6, the J call TRBJ2-7; 12 nucleotides agree with TRBD2. Looked up from germline, CDR1 is MNHNY and CDR2 is SVGAGI (reference sequence). V was pared by 4 bases and J by 4 bases, with 5 bases of the junction left unmatched. The CDR3 length is 15 residues. This CDR3 reads CASSSASGGVYEQYF. In DNA form, the CDR3 reads TGTGCCAGCAGTTCGGCTAGCGGGGGGGTATACGAGCAGTACTTC.

V and J are TRBV18 and TRBJ1-1, with 10 bases lining up with TRBD1. With 6 bases clipped from V and 0 bases from J, the junction kept 10 bases outside the gene matches. The germline V gene has CDR1 KGHSH and CDR2 LQKENI. The CDR3 runs 17 residues. The DNA of the CDR3 is TGTGCCAGCTCGCCCTTGACAGGGGGCAACATGAACACTGAAGCTTTCTTT. The encoded protein is CASSPLTGGNMNTEAFF.

V gene TRBV5-1 combines with J gene TRBJ2-2; D uncertain. The CDR3 has 13 residues. The germline V gene has CDR1 SGHRS and CDR2 YFSETQ. Trimming removed 0 bases at V and 3 bases at J, with 3 bases between. The CDR3 DNA sequence: TGCGCCAGCAGCTTGGGGCACACCGGGGAGCTGTTTTTT. It encodes CASSLGHTGELFF.

The chain links TRBV28 to TRBJ1-6; 8 nucleotides match TRBD1. V trimming: 3 bases; J trimming: 7 bases; junction bases outside the gene matches: 8. The CDR3 loop spans 16 amino acids. CDR1 and CDR2 (germline): MDHEN, SYDVKM. CDR3 residues: CASSFLTGAGNSPLHF. The CDR3 DNA reads TGTGCCAGCAGTTTCTTGACAGGGGCGGGAAATTCACCCCTCCACTTT.

The chain carries TRBV9 and TRBJ1-1; 11 nucleotides agree with TRBD1. This CDR3 comprises 22 residues. The V segment lost 0 bases and the J segment 0 bases; nucleotides outside the gene matches: 19. CDR1 is SGDLS and CDR2 is YYNGEE in the germline V gene. The CDR3 sequence: CASSVATPSGSGQGGMNTEAFF. The CDR3 region has the DNA TGTGCCAGCAGCGTAGCTACCCCAAGTGGGTCGGGACAGGGGGGGATGAACACTGAAGCTTTCTTT.

This clone was seen only once. J is TRBJ1-2 and V is TRBV5-8; no reliable D call. Germline lookup yields CDR1 SGHTS and CDR2 YDEGEE. The CDR3 has 14 residues. Trimming shortened V by 5 bases and J by 3 bases, and 14 bases separated the two germline ends. The DNA of the CDR3 is TGTGCCAGCAGGAGGAGCAGAGACTACTATGGCTACACCTTC. Translated, it gives CASRRSRDYYGYTF.

In its sample, this clone was seen once. The junction and the germline gene differ at one end; a read error may be behind it. J is TRBJ2-1 and V is TRBV6-5; D remains ambiguous. The CDR3 spans 14 residues. Germline-derived CDR1 and CDR2 are MNHEY and SVGAGI. DNA of the CDR3: TGTGCCAGCAGTGACTCTCGCTCCTACAATGAGCAGTTCTTC. This translates into CASSDSRSYNEQFF.

This chain links TRBV4-3 with TRBJ2-1, with D possibly being TRBD2 (5 bases). The V gene's germline CDR1 is LGHNA and CDR2 YSLEER. The CDR3 length is 17 residues. V was pared by 0 bases and J by 0 bases, with 12 bases between. CDR3 region: CASSQDPLGSSYNEQFF. The CDR3 DNA reads TGCGCCAGCAGCCAAGACCCTTTAGGGAGCTCCTACAATGAGCAGTTCTTC.

This sequence joins TRBV28 and TRBJ2-1; 11 bases agree with TRBD2. The ends lost 7 bases at V and 8 bases at J; junction bases unmatched: 10. This CDR3 contains 15 residues. Germline V gene sequence: CDR1 MDHEN, CDR2 SYDVKM. The CDR3 DNA sequence: TGTGCCAGCATCGGTAGCGGGGGGGTGAATGATGAGCAGTTCTTC. This translates into CASIGSGGVNDEQFF.

The chain has TRBV5-1 and TRBJ1-6; TRBD1 agrees at 7 bases. With 2 bases clipped from V and 7 bases from J, the junction kept 3 bases outside the gene matches. CDR1 SGHRS and CDR2 YFSETQ come from the germline V gene. This CDR3 is 14 amino acids long. CDR3 region: CASSFGQDNSPLHF. Here the CDR3 DNA reads TGCGCCAGCAGCTTTGGACAGGACAATTCACCCCTCCACTTT.

This rearrangement joins TRBV7-2 to TRBJ1-3, with D possibly TRBD1 on 6 matching bases. Trimming took off 5 bases at V and 0 bases at J, with 11 bases between the two ends. The CDR3 loop spans 15 amino acids. Looked up from germline, CDR1 is SGHTA and CDR2 is FQGNSA. This CDR3 is CASSPDRLSGNTIYF. DNA of the CDR3: TGTGCCAGCAGCCCTGACAGGCTCTCTGGAAACACCATATATTTT.

This rearrangement joins TRBV7-2 to TRBJ2-7; no clear D gene. Germline-derived CDR1 and CDR2 are SGHTA and FQGNSA. The V end was cut by 2 bases, the J end by 5 bases, with 13 bases between. This CDR3 contains 14 residues. CDR3 loop: CASSLTWAADEQYF. In DNA form, the CDR3 reads TGTGCCAGCAGCTTAACATGGGCCGCCGACGAGCAGTACTTC.

V usage is TRBV4-1 and J usage is TRBJ1-5, with TRBD1 matching 7 bases. V dropped 1 base and J dropped 7; count of bases not matched to a gene: 4. Germline V gives CDR1 MGHRA, CDR2 YSYEKL. There are 14 residues in the CDR3. The DNA for the CDR3 is TGCGCCAGCAGCCAAGGCGACAGGGACCAGCCCCAGCATTTT. It is translated as CASSQGDRDQPQHF.

V and J are TRBV30 and TRBJ1-1; TRBD1 agrees at 7 bases. Trimming cost V 3 bases and J 3 bases; bases outside gene matches: 10. Germline lookup yields CDR1 GTSNPN and CDR2 SVGIG (reference sequence). The CDR3 totals 15 residues. CDR3 loop: CAWRGETQGYTEAFF. CDR3 bases: TGTGCCTGGAGGGGGGAAACACAGGGGTACACTGAAGCTTTCTTT.

The rearrangement uses TRBV9 and TRBJ1-2; 7 nucleotides align to TRBD1. From germline, CDR1 is SGDLS and CDR2 YYNGEE. The CDR3 is 13 residues long. After removal of 2 bases from V and 4 bases from J, the junction contained 2 bases not matched to a gene. CDR3 residues: CASSVRDSYGYTF. CDR3 bases: TGTGCCAGCAGCGTTCGGGACAGCTATGGCTACACCTTC.

The chain has TRBV5-1 and TRBJ1-4, with 7 bases matching TRBD1. V was pared by 4 bases and J by 0 bases, with 6 bases of the junction left unmatched. The V gene's germline CDR1 is SGHRS and CDR2 YFSETQ. This CDR3 is 16 amino acids long. The CDR3 DNA reads as TGCGCCAGCAGCCCGGGACAGACTGCAACTAATGAAAAACTGTTTTTT. Its translation: CASSPGQTATNEKLFF.

The rearrangement uses TRBV12-1 and TRBJ2-2; TRBD2, the table's D call, lacks a check against the DNA. TRBV12-1 is a pseudogene. The CDR3 totals 17 residues. The CDR3 here is CASSHSGTRPNTGELFF. DNA of the CDR3: TGTGCCAGCAGCCATTCCGGGACTAGGCCGAACACCGGGGAGCTGTTTTTT.

The chain is built from TRBV5-6 and TRBJ2-7; TRBD2 matches at 8 bases. The CDR3 runs 14 residues. Looked up from germline, CDR1 is SGHDT and CDR2 is YYEEEE. Trimming took 0 bases from V and 1 from J; bases not matched to a gene: 0. The CDR3 DNA follows: TGTGCCAGCAGCTTGGCGGGGGGGTCCTACGAGCAGTACTTC. Encoded protein: CASSLAGGSYEQYF.

This clone was seen only once. This chain joins TRBV10-3 and TRBJ1-1, with 7 bases identical to TRBD1. From germline, CDR1 is ENHRY and CDR2 SYGVKD. V dropped 5 bases and J dropped 10; count of bases not matched to a gene: 7. This CDR3 has 12 residues. The CDR3 bases are TGTGCCATCAGTCATGGACAGGACGGAGCTTTCTTT. Its translation: CAISHGQDGAFF.

The rearrangement links TRBV5-6 to TRBJ1-1; D perhaps matches TRBD1 (6 bases). From germline, CDR1 is SGHDT and CDR2 YYEEEE. V lost 4 bases and J 3 bases, leaving 10 bases between the germline ends. The CDR3 is 13 residues long. This chain's CDR3 is CASSQTGHTEAFF. CDR3 nucleotides: TGTGCCAGCAGCCAGACAGGCCACACTGAAGCTTTCTTT. Together with reference TRBV5-6 and TRBJ1-1, the CDR3 gives the full variable domain: DAGVTQSPTHLIKTRGQQVTLRCSPKSGHDTVSWYQQALGQGPQFIFQYYEEEERQRGNFPDRFSGHQFPNYSSELNVNALLLGDSALYLCASSQTGHTEAFFGQGTRLTVV.

The chain carries TRBV30 and TRBJ1-4; 9 bases are a match to TRBD1. There are 14 residues in the CDR3. V lost 1 base and J lost 8; bases outside the gene matches: 5. CDR1 is GTSNPN and CDR2 is SVGIG in the germline V gene (reference sequence). CDR3 in DNA: TGTGCCTGGAGTGCCGGGACAGGGCAGGAAAAACTGTTTTTT. It yields the protein CAWSAGTGQEKLFF.